This is a list of T cell receptor beta chains from one sample in a study of identical twins. TCRdb redid the calling of the 5' RACE reads with MiXCR, one entry per CDR3 protein. The table has around 470,000 distinct CDR3 sequences, 13% to 15% seen once. In addition, the sample was reused for a study of yellow fever vaccine responses in identical twins.

What was sequenced was CD4+ T cells sorted from blood. All receptors come from a woman younger than 30 in good health. Both conserved end residues are trimmed from each CDR3. The D gene is left open where the match is weak.

v_gene: TRBV24-1
j_gene: TRBJ2-7
d_gene: NA
CDR3aa: ATSERSAAPYEQY

v_gene: TRBV6-1
j_gene: TRBJ2-1
d_gene: TRBD2
CDR3aa: ASSESGGGLNEQF

v_gene: TRBV19
j_gene: TRBJ2-1
d_gene: TRBD2
CDR3aa: ASRTSGGPTYNEQF

v_gene: TRBV4-1
j_gene: TRBJ2-5
d_gene: TRBD1
CDR3aa: ASSQETGIKTQY

v_gene: TRBV24-1
j_gene: TRBJ2-5
d_gene: NA
CDR3aa: ATSDLAEETQY

v_gene: TRBV12-3/TRBV12-4
j_gene: TRBJ2-2
d_gene: TRBD2
CDR3aa: ASSQGLAGAGELF

v_gene: TRBV27
j_gene: TRBJ1-2
d_gene: NA
CDR3aa: ASSQGWGYT

v_gene: TRBV5-6
j_gene: TRBJ2-4
d_gene: TRBD1
CDR3aa: ASSSGTGGAFAKNIQY

v_gene: TRBV12-3/TRBV12-4
j_gene: TRBJ1-1
d_gene: NA
CDR3aa: ASKPSAGLGTEAF

v_gene: TRBV20-1
j_gene: TRBJ2-2
d_gene: TRBD2
CDR3aa: GAAGLAGSGELF

v_gene: TRBV28
j_gene: TRBJ2-7
d_gene: NA
CDR3aa: ASTRDTNSYEQY

v_gene: TRBV20-1
j_gene: TRBJ2-7
d_gene: TRBD2
CDR3aa: SAVNGLAGTYEQY

v_gene: TRBV12-3/TRBV12-4
j_gene: TRBJ1-5
d_gene: NA
CDR3aa: ASSLDKNQPQH

v_gene: TRBV12-5
j_gene: TRBJ2-1
d_gene: NA
CDR3aa: ASGLVVGTLYNEQF

v_gene: TRBV29-1
j_gene: TRBJ2-7
d_gene: TRBD1
CDR3aa: SVDGQGAYEQY

v_gene: TRBV6-2/TRBV6-3
j_gene: TRBJ1-2
d_gene: TRBD1
CDR3aa: ASRTGQNYGYT

v_gene: TRBV30
j_gene: TRBJ2-1
d_gene: NA
CDR3aa: AWSGRVEQF

v_gene: TRBV12-3/TRBV12-4
j_gene: TRBJ1-5
d_gene: NA
CDR3aa: ASSKQGWDQPQH

v_gene: TRBV20-1
j_gene: TRBJ2-1
d_gene: TRBD2
CDR3aa: SARDLFSGIPYNEQF

v_gene: TRBV20-1
j_gene: TRBJ2-7
d_gene: TRBD1
CDR3aa: SAKKTRQGASYEQY

v_gene: TRBV28
j_gene: TRBJ2-7
d_gene: TRBD1
CDR3aa: ASTLFGTAASYEQY

v_gene: TRBV20-1
j_gene: TRBJ2-3
d_gene: TRBD2
CDR3aa: SAPRGGPTDTQY

v_gene: TRBV7-2
j_gene: TRBJ1-2
d_gene: TRBD1
CDR3aa: ASSYAGSGTGGGGYT

v_gene: TRBV29-1
j_gene: TRBJ2-2
d_gene: TRBD1
CDR3aa: SVGPGQGANTGELF

v_gene: TRBV28
j_gene: TRBJ2-7
d_gene: TRBD2
CDR3aa: ASRLAGENYEQY

v_gene: TRBV28
j_gene: TRBJ2-3
d_gene: TRBD1
CDR3aa: ASGPTGLTGTQY

v_gene: TRBV12-3/TRBV12-4
j_gene: TRBJ2-1
d_gene: TRBD1
CDR3aa: ASSSQGAVYNEQF

v_gene: TRBV6-1
j_gene: TRBJ1-5
d_gene: NA
CDR3aa: ASQGGFSNQPQH

v_gene: TRBV20-1
j_gene: TRBJ2-2
d_gene: NA
CDR3aa: SARGGAQNTGELF

v_gene: TRBV18
j_gene: TRBJ2-7
d_gene: TRBD2
CDR3aa: ASSPGGDEQY

v_gene: TRBV4-2
j_gene: TRBJ2-1
d_gene: NA
CDR3aa: ASSQVRGEQF

v_gene: TRBV6-1
j_gene: TRBJ2-1
d_gene: TRBD1
CDR3aa: ASRTGQGARIEQF

v_gene: TRBV6-6
j_gene: TRBJ1-2
d_gene: TRBD1
CDR3aa: ASSDRDNYGYT

v_gene: TRBV10-3
j_gene: TRBJ1-1
d_gene: TRBD1
CDR3aa: ATSGLDRGNTEAF

v_gene: TRBV5-1
j_gene: TRBJ2-7
d_gene: NA
CDR3aa: ASSSGGTYEQY

v_gene: TRBV18
j_gene: TRBJ1-2
d_gene: NA
CDR3aa: ASSSWGENYGYT

v_gene: TRBV21-1
j_gene: TRBJ2-7
d_gene: NA
CDR3aa: ASSQDVAWDREVYEQY

v_gene: TRBV14
j_gene: TRBJ2-3
d_gene: NA
CDR3aa: ASSPLSGKTRTDTQY

v_gene: TRBV28
j_gene: TRBJ2-5
d_gene: TRBD1
CDR3aa: ASRRDRVETQY

v_gene: TRBV5-1
j_gene: TRBJ2-7
d_gene: NA
CDR3aa: ASSGLEGTYEQY

v_gene: TRBV29-1
j_gene: TRBJ2-7
d_gene: NA
CDR3aa: SVLLGGYEQY

v_gene: TRBV21-1
j_gene: TRBJ2-1
d_gene: NA
CDR3aa: ASSKRRRSYNEQF

v_gene: TRBV10-3
j_gene: TRBJ2-7
d_gene: TRBD1
CDR3aa: AIKDSGQAGDEQY

v_gene: TRBV6-5
j_gene: TRBJ1-3
d_gene: TRBD1
CDR3aa: ASSYSVTGSGNTIY

v_gene: TRBV24-1
j_gene: TRBJ2-1
d_gene: NA
CDR3aa: ATSEPGRRSEQF

v_gene: TRBV5-1
j_gene: TRBJ2-3
d_gene: NA
CDR3aa: ASSPGGSPY

v_gene: TRBV10-3
j_gene: TRBJ2-7
d_gene: TRBD1
CDR3aa: ATTGGFEQY

v_gene: TRBV10-3
j_gene: TRBJ2-1
d_gene: TRBD2
CDR3aa: AISGKAGGHNEQF

v_gene: TRBV7-9
j_gene: TRBJ2-4
d_gene: TRBD1
CDR3aa: ASSLVGATGTNIQY

v_gene: TRBV9
j_gene: TRBJ2-7
d_gene: NA
CDR3aa: ASSVGFDEQY